The 23 T cell receptor beta chains below all came from one sample that was sequenced in a study of beta chain features in type 1 diabetes. The sequenced template was cDNA made from the entire isolated RNA. Clones were read by immunoSEQ multiplex PCR, and TCRdb kept only the in-frame ones, dropping some. This sample yields hundreds of thousands of clones, of which 25% to 35% are seen a single time; 0.06% to 0.07% belongs to the top ten. Sequencing was carried out using naive CD4+ T cells from blood. These receptors were obtained from a man younger than 30 in good health.

This clone was seen more than once but under ten times. V and J are TRBV30 and TRBJ1-5; 7 bases line up with TRBD1. CDR1 and CDR2 from the germline V gene are GTSNPN and SVGIG (reference sequence). This CDR3 is built from 13 residues. The CDR3 region has the DNA TGTGCTGTGGACAGGTCTCACAATCAGCCCCAGCATTTT. Translation gives CAVDRSHNQPQHF. The variable domain in full, completed from reference TRBV30 and TRBJ1-5, reads SQTIHQWPATLVQPVGSPLSLECTVEGTSNPNLYWYRQAAGRGLQLLFYSVGIGQISSEVPQNLSASRPQDRQFILSSKKLLLSDSGFYLCAVDRSHNQPQHFGDGTRLSIL.

This clone was picked up one time. The chain links TRBV5-1 to TRBJ2-2; D unclear. In germline, CDR1 is SGHRS, CDR2 YFSETQ. V shed 2 bases and J shed 7 bases, with 15 bases lying between them. The CDR3 is made up of 15 amino acids. CDR3 in amino acids: CASSFGGGGDGELFF. For the CDR3, the DNA is TGCGCCAGCAGCTTTGGCGGCGGTGGAGACGGGGAGCTGTTTTTT.

This sequence joins TRBV7-2 and TRBJ2-1; 8 nucleotides line up with TRBD2. From germline, CDR1 is SGHTA and CDR2 FQGNSA. There are 16 residues in the CDR3. V shed 1 base, J shed 4 bases, and the junction held 6 bases outside the gene matches. The CDR3, as DNA: TGTGCCAGCAGCTTAGGGAGGACTAGCTATTACAATGAGCAGTTCTTC. Translation gives CASSLGRTSYYNEQFF.

The rearrangement links TRBV29-1 to TRBJ2-1, with 8 bases identical to TRBD1. Germline V lookup: CDR1 SQVTM, CDR2 ANQGSEA. The junction had 6 bases not matched to a gene; V was cut back by 3 bases and J by 2 bases. The CDR3 spans 15 residues. CDR3 loop: CSVEGTGQAYNEQFF. CDR3 in DNA: TGCAGCGTTGAGGGGACAGGTCAGGCCTACAATGAGCAGTTCTTC.

The gene calls are TRBV9 and TRBJ2-7, with 14 bases identical to TRBD2. Germline-derived CDR1 and CDR2 are SGDLS and YYNGEE. The CDR3 is 15 residues long. After removal of 3 bases from V and 3 bases from J, the junction contained 2 bases not matched to a gene. The CDR3: CASSEGTSGSYEQYF. Written as DNA, the CDR3 is TGTGCCAGCAGCGAGGGGACTAGCGGGAGCTACGAGCAGTACTTC.

The chain recombines TRBV13 with TRBJ2-1; 9 bases match TRBD2. This CDR3 is built from 16 residues. V lost 6 bases, J lost 1 base, and 7 bases stayed unmatched. CDR1 and CDR2 (germline): PRHDT, FYEKMQ (reference sequence). The CDR3 reads CASSSLLAGSYNEQFF. In DNA form, the CDR3 reads TGTGCCAGCAGTTCCCTCCTAGCGGGATCCTACAATGAGCAGTTCTTC.

V gene TRBV25-1 combines with J gene TRBJ2-1, with D perhaps matching TRBD1 (6 bases). The length of the CDR3 is 17 residues. Germline V lookup: CDR1 MGHDK, CDR2 SYGVNS. Between the trimmed V and J ends, which lost 3 bases and 6 bases, there was a span of 21 bases. CDR3 in DNA: TGTGCCAGCAGTGATCCTAGGGGGACGGCCGTGGGCAATGAGCAGTTCTTC. Amino acids: CASSDPRGTAVGNEQFF.

The chain links TRBV27 to TRBJ2-4; 12 bases line up with TRBD2. Per germline, CDR1 MNHEY and CDR2 SMNVEV (reference sequence). Trimming removed 2 bases from V and 5 bases from J; junction bases left unmatched: 1. The CDR3 contains 15 residues. CDR3 sequence: CASSLLAGGQNIQYF. In nucleotides, the CDR3 is TGTGCCAGCAGTTTACTAGCGGGAGGGCAAAACATTCAGTACTTC.

This clone was found a few times. The chain uses TRBV2 and TRBJ2-7; TRBD2 might be the D (6 bases). CDR3 size: 14 residues. CDR1 SNHLY and CDR2 FYNNEI come from the germline V gene. V was shortened by 1 base and J by 3 bases, with 10 bases between the two germline ends. The DNA of the CDR3 is TGTGCCAGCAGTGAAGGGGACTGGGGCTACGAGCAGTACTTC. It codes for CASSEGDWGYEQYF.

The gene calls are TRBV2 and TRBJ1-2, with D possibly matching TRBD1 (5 bases). V was pared by 4 bases and J by 2 bases, with 5 bases between. Germline CDR1 is SNHLY and CDR2 is FYNNEI. The CDR3 is 12 residues long. CDR3 region: CASSGGNYGYTF. The DNA of the CDR3 is TGTGCCAGCAGTGGGGGCAACTATGGCTACACCTTC.

The chain recombines TRBV7-2 with TRBJ2-3; 12 bases align to TRBD2. V dropped 5 bases and J dropped 3; count of bases not matched to a gene: 6. The germline V gene has CDR1 SGHTA and CDR2 FQGNSA. CDR3 size: 16 residues. CDR3 sequence reads: CASSTRLAGETDTQYF. In DNA, the CDR3 is TGTGCCAGCAGCACTAGACTAGCGGGAGAGACAGATACGCAGTATTTT.

The V gene is TRBV30, the J gene TRBJ1-3; no clear D. The CDR3 covers 13 residues. Trimming removed 4 bases from V and 0 bases from J, with 7 bases in between. Germline V CDR1 and CDR2: GTSNPN, SVGIG (reference sequence). CDR3 sequence: CAWKAFSGNTIYF. CDR3 bases: TGTGCCTGGAAGGCGTTCTCTGGAAACACCATATATTTT.

This chain joins TRBV2 and TRBJ2-1, with 7 bases lining up with TRBD2. The CDR3 runs 15 residues. CDR1 is SNHLY, CDR2 FYNNEI, per germline. The ends lost 3 bases at V and 3 bases at J; junction bases unmatched: 5. The CDR3 sequence is CASSESGAYYNEQFF. The CDR3, as DNA: TGTGCCAGCAGTGAGAGCGGGGCCTACTACAATGAGCAGTTCTTC.

J is TRBJ2-7 and V is TRBV10-3; TRBD1 is a possible D gene (5 bases). This CDR3 region has 14 residues. Germline V gene data show CDR1 as ENHRY and CDR2 as SYGVKD. V lost 1 base, J lost 5 bases, and 12 bases lay in between. Here the CDR3 DNA reads TGTGCCATCAGTGAGTTCCAGGGATCGCACGAGCAGTACTTC. Its translation: CAISEFQGSHEQYF.

This clone was recorded a few times. This chain links TRBV2 with TRBJ2-5; a weak D match, TRBD1 (5 bases). The CDR3 is 11 amino acids. Germline V lookup: CDR1 SNHLY, CDR2 FYNNEI. V gave up 8 bases and J gave up 5 bases, with 9 bases separating them. The CDR3 DNA reads as TGTGCCAGCCAGGGCTATGAGACCCAGTACTTC. It yields the protein CASQGYETQYF. The full variable domain, rest sourced from reference TRBV2 and TRBJ2-5, is EPEVTQTPSHQVTQMGQEVILRCVPISNHLYFYWYRQILGQKVEFLVSFYNNEISEKSEIFDDQFSVERPDGSNFTLKIRSTKLEDSAMYFCASQGYETQYFGPGTRLLVL.

This clone was detected a few times. The sample carries other DNA sequences with the same CDR3. This chain links TRBV30 with TRBJ1-5, with 8 bases aligning to TRBD1. This CDR3 contains 13 residues. Trimming took 5 bases from V and 4 from J; bases not matched to a gene: 4. Germline CDR1 GTSNPN, CDR2 SVGIG (reference sequence). CDR3 sequence: CAWGDRGNQPQHF. In nucleotides, the CDR3 is TGTGCCTGGGGAGACAGGGGAAATCAGCCCCAGCATTTT.

About this clone itself: Distinct nucleotide sequences in the sample also encode this CDR3. The chain is built from TRBV9 and TRBJ2-3; D remains unclear. This CDR3 region has 13 residues. Between the trimmed V and J ends, which lost 3 bases and 2 bases, there was a span of 7 bases. Germline V gives CDR1 SGDLS, CDR2 YYNGEE. CDR3 sequence: CASSGSSTDTQYF. As DNA, the CDR3 is TGTGCCAGCAGCGGGAGTTCCACAGATACGCAGTATTTT.

The chain couples TRBV30 to TRBJ1-1, with D tentatively TRBD1 (6 bases). The ends were cut back, 0 bases at V and 7 bases at J, with 12 bases in the middle. CDR1 is GTSNPN and CDR2 is SVGIG in the germline V gene (reference sequence). The CDR3 consists of 13 residues. CDR3 residues: CAWSVGRGVEAFF. The CDR3 DNA reads as TGTGCCTGGAGTGTAGGCAGGGGCGTTGAAGCTTTCTTT.

This clone was seen a few times. The chain is built from TRBV30 and TRBJ1-3; D is unresolved. Germline V gives CDR1 GTSNPN, CDR2 SVGIG (reference sequence). V lost 2 bases to trimming and J lost 0 bases, with 8 bases between them. This CDR3 spans 14 amino acids. This CDR3 reads CAWSILSSGNTIYF. CDR3 in DNA: TGTGCCTGGAGTATCCTTAGCTCTGGAAACACCATATATTTT.

The chain employs TRBV28 and TRBJ2-3; maybe TRBD2 (5 bases). V was pared by 10 bases and J by 0 bases, with 14 bases between. The germline V gene encodes CDR1 MDHEN and CDR2 SYDVKM. The length of the CDR3 is 14 residues. In DNA, the CDR3 is TGTGCCACCTTGGTCGGCGGGAGCACAGATACGCAGTATTTT. This codes for CATLVGGSTDTQYF.

The CDR3 bases are TGTGCCTGGAGTGCTGGAGGGCCCTACTCTGGGGCCAACGTCCTGACTTTC. Its protein is CAWSAGGPYSGANVLTF. This chain links TRBV30 with TRBJ2-6; the D gene is possibly TRBD2 (6 bases). The ends were cut back, 1 base at V and 0 bases at J, with 13 bases in the middle. The CDR3 spans 17 residues. Looked up from germline, CDR1 is GTSNPN and CDR2 is SVGIG (reference sequence).

In its sample, this clone was seen a few times. The chain combines TRBV4-2 with TRBJ1-4, with D possibly TRBD1 on 5 matching bases. CDR1 is LGHNA and CDR2 is YNFKEQ in the germline V gene. Trimming removed 0 bases at V and 0 bases at J, with 11 bases between. The CDR3 contains 17 residues. DNA for the CDR3: TGTGCCAGCAGCCAAGATAGGGACCGTGCAACTAATGAAAAACTGTTTTTT. Translation gives CASSQDRDRATNEKLFF.

This clone was seen more than once but under ten times. Distinct nucleotide sequences in the sample also encode this CDR3. CDR3 sequence: CSVGLAGGETQYF. CDR3 nucleotides: TGCAGCGTTGGATTAGCGGGAGGGGAGACCCAGTACTTC. The chain recombines TRBV29-1 with TRBJ2-5; 11 bases are a match to TRBD2. J lost 5 bases, V lost 4 bases, and 3 bases had no gene match. This CDR3 region has 13 residues. Germline V lookup: CDR1 SQVTM, CDR2 ANQGSEA.